Included here is one TCR beta chain sequence, with context. The junction departs from the called germline gene at one end, perhaps through a read error. Per the germline V gene, CDR1 is MNHEY and CDR2 is SVGAGI. The CDR3 is made up of 16 amino acids. TCRdb itself ran the 5' RACE reads through MiXCR, one entry per CDR3 protein. This sample has 350,000 to 550,000 distinct CDR3 sequences, with around 20% found just once. This entry is derived from a study of T cells after yellow fever vaccination. This chain joins TRBV6-5 and TRBJ2-7, with TRBD1 as a possible D gene (6 bases). Here the sequenced sample was PBMCs, taken before the yellow fever booster vaccination. This clonotype was sampled from a man aged 18-30 years who received the YFV17D yellow fever vaccine. The chain's CDR3 is CASSYSRPYRVREQYF. CDR3 coding DNA: TGTGCCAGCAGCTACTCGCGACCTTACAGGGTTCGCGAGCAGTACTTC.